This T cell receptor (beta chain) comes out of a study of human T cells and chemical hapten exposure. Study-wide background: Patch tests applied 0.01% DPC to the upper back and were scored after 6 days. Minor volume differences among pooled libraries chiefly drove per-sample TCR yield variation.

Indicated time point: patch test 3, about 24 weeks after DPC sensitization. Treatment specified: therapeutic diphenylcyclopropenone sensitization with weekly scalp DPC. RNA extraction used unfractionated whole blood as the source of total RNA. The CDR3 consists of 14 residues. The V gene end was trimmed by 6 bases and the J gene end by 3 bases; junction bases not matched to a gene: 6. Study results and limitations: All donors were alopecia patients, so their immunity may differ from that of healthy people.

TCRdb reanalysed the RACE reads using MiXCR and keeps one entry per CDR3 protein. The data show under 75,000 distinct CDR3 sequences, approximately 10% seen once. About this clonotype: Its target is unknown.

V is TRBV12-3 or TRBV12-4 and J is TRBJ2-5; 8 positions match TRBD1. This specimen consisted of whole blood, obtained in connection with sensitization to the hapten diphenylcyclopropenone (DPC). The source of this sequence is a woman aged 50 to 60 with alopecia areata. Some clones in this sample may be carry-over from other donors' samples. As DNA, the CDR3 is TGTGCCAGCAGCCCCCGGACAGGGAAAGAGACCCAGTACTTC. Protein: CASSPRTGKETQYF.